This T cell receptor (beta chain) was identified in a study of cytomegalovirus exposure and HLA in healthy donors. General study points: Later, an analysis showed that TCR beta chains associated with HLA were more clonally expanded than others that were equally common. Per published reports, the classifier diagnosed cytomegalovirus status with high specificity and sensitivity. Earlier findings revealed that most TCR beta V segments proved productive either about 90% or about 30% of the time. Later analysis showed most CMV-associated TCR beta chains appearing HLA-restricted.

PCR was performed using 60 Vbeta and 13 Jbeta primers. Clones were sequenced by immunoSEQ multiplex PCR, and TCRdb holds only the in-frame ones, with some missing. The sample shows approximately 150,000 clones, roughly 76% of them seen only once. The V gene end was trimmed by 0 bases and the J gene end by 2 bases; junction bases not matched to a gene: 7. Germline V CDR1 and CDR2: SGHRS, YFSETQ. The CDR3 totals 16 residues. A word on this clone: The antigen remains unidentified.

This clonotype was obtained from a male donor in good health and CMV-seronegative. The gene calls are TRBV5-1 and TRBJ2-7, with 8 bases matching TRBD2. Material for sequencing was PBMCs. The CDR3 loop reads CASSLVAGFGAYEQYF. For the CDR3, the DNA is TGCGCCAGCAGCTTGGTAGCGGGATTTGGAGCCTACGAGCAGTACTTC.